A selection of T cell receptor beta chains follows, all from one sample in a study of shared clonotypes between healthy human individuals. The method was immunoSEQ multiplex PCR; TCRdb's version includes in-frame clones alone and lacks a portion of them. The sample has 2 million to 2.5 million clones, more than 80% seen once. Sequences were obtained from naive CD4+ T cells from PBMCs. The receptors originated from a man aged 18-30 years in good health. Some clones in this sample may be carry-over from other donors' samples. Both conserved end residues are part of each CDR3. Fields, in order: V gene, J gene, D gene, clone size, CDR3 DNA, CDR3 protein. The D gene is left open where the match is weak. Size is stated for part of the rows, as once, few or many counts, or as a class when the clone is expanded.

>TRBV28|TRBJ2-7|TRBD1|-
TGTGCCAGCTCGGGACAGGGCCACGAGCAGTACTTC
CASSGQGHEQYF
>TRBV4-2|TRBJ2-3|TRBD1|-
TGTGCCAGCAGCCCGCTTAGGGGACAGGTGGTGGCAGATACGCAGTATTTT
CASSPLRGQVVADTQYF
>TRBV10-3|TRBJ2-7|-|-
TGTGCCATCAGTGGTGGGCCTGGGGACGAGCAGTACTTC
CAISGGPGDEQYF
>TRBV28|TRBJ2-7|-|-
TGTGCCAGCAGTTTAGTTCACAGGGAGAAGTACTTC
CASSLVHREKYF
>TRBV7-2|TRBJ2-5|TRBD2|-
TGTGCCAGCAGCTTAGCGCTAGCGGGGCAAGAGACCCAGTACTTC
CASSLALAGQETQYF
>TRBV9|TRBJ2-2|-|-
TGTGCCAGCAGCCAGGGAGGGGGTCCCGGGGAGCTGTTTTTT
CASSQGGGPGELFF
>TRBV5-1|TRBJ2-3|TRBD2|once
TGCGCCAGCAGCCCCAGGACTAGCGCCACAGATACGCAGTATTTT
CASSPRTSATDTQYF
>TRBV28|TRBJ2-2|-|-
TGTGCCAGCAGTTCCCCCGGGGCTAGCGCCGGGGAGCTGTTTTTT
CASSSPGASAGELFF
>TRBV4-3|TRBJ2-6|-|-
TGCGCCAGCAGCCAGGACGGAGGGGGGGTCGGGGCCAACGTCCTGACTTTC
CASSQDGGGVGANVLTF
>TRBV2|TRBJ1-5|TRBD1|-
TGTGCCAGCAGTACAGGGGGTTACCAGCCCCAGCATTTT
CASSTGGYQPQHF
>TRBV9|TRBJ2-7|-|-
TGTGCCAGCAGCGCTGCGTCCTGGGTCGACGAGCAGTACTTC
CASSAASWVDEQYF
>TRBV6-5|TRBJ1-2|-|-
TGTGCCAGCGCCGCGGGCAGTAACTATGGCTACACCTTC
CASAAGSNYGYTF
>TRBV28|TRBJ1-4|-|-
TGTGCCAGCAGGGCGGACAGTTCTGCAACTAATGAAAAACTGTTTTTT
CASRADSSATNEKLFF
>TRBV28|TRBJ2-7|-|-
TGTGCCAGCTCCCAAGGCACAGGCCGCGGGCTCGAGCAGTACTTC
CASSQGTGRGLEQYF